The next 18 T cell receptor beta chains were all read from a single sample in a study of T cell repertoires in cytomegalovirus infection. Antigens of these TCRs are unknown. TCRdb processed the reads anew with MiXCR; each CDR3 protein has one entry. Of some 320,000 distinct CDR3 sequences listed, 25% to 30% are singletons. Here the sequenced sample was cultured PBMCs, taken from culture after CMV antigen stimulation. These receptors originate from a human donor in good health (CMV status not recorded). Some clones in this sample may be carry-over from other donors' samples.

This clonotype came up a few times. The chain recombines TRBV12-5 with TRBJ1-1, with unresolved D. Per germline, CDR1 LGHNT and CDR2 FRNRAP. This CDR3 is built from 15 residues. Between the trimmed V and J ends, which lost 2 bases and 1 base, there was a span of 11 bases. The CDR3 DNA reads as TGTGCTAGTGGTTTGCCCCGACCCGGGAACACTGAAGCTTTCTTT. This encodes CASGLPRPGNTEAFF.

This clonotype was picked up a small number of times. The chain couples TRBV11-2 to TRBJ2-5; 8 bases line up with TRBD2. Germline V gene data show CDR1 as SGHAT and CDR2 as FQNNGV. CDR3 length: 15 amino acids. V shed 4 bases and J 6 bases; nucleotides not matched to a gene: 10. CDR3 sequence reads: CASSSSLGGGKTQYF. The CDR3 DNA reads TGTGCCAGCAGCTCCTCCCTCGGGGGGGGGAAGACCCAGTACTTC.

The chain has TRBV28 and TRBJ2-7; 11 bases agree with TRBD2. The CDR3 consists of 15 residues. Germline trimming cut 5 bases from V and 3 bases from J; bases unmatched to any gene: 6. Germline V gene lookup returns CDR1 MDHEN and CDR2 SYDVKM. The CDR3 region has the DNA TGTGCCAGCAGTGATATCGGGACTAGCGGCTACGAGCAGTACTTC. The encoded protein is CASSDIGTSGYEQYF.

This clonotype was found a few times. The genes are TRBV7-3 and TRBJ1-3; D is unresolved. Germline V gene data show CDR1 as SGHTA and CDR2 as FQGTGA. The CDR3 runs to 13 residues. The V gene lost 5 bases and the J gene lost 4 bases, with 9 bases spanning the gap. The CDR3 region has the DNA TGTGCCAGCAGCCTAAGTAACGGAAACACCATATATTTT. Its protein is CASSLSNGNTIYF.

This chain connects TRBV24-1 to TRBJ2-1; TRBD2 matches at 8 bases. Germline V gene data show CDR1 as KGHDR and CDR2 as SFDVKD. The V gene end was trimmed by 8 bases and the J gene end by 9 bases; junction bases not matched to a gene: 8. The CDR3 consists of 13 residues. Written as DNA, the CDR3 is TGTGCCACCACAGGACTAGCCGAGGGTGAGCAGTTCTTC. It is translated as CATTGLAEGEQFF.

The chain has TRBV4-2 and TRBJ1-5; D ambiguous. This CDR3 region has 14 residues. From germline, CDR1 is LGHNA and CDR2 YNFKEQ. Trimming removed 0 bases at V and 1 base at J, with 4 bases between. CDR3 in amino acids: CASSQEKSNQPQHF. The CDR3 DNA reads TGTGCCAGCAGCCAAGAAAAGAGCAATCAGCCCCAGCATTTT.

This clonotype was counted many times. This chain uses TRBV7-7 with TRBJ1-1, with D tentatively TRBD1 (6 bases). CDR1 SSHAT and CDR2 FNYEAQ come from the germline V gene (reference sequence). Trimming removed 5 bases at V and 8 bases at J, with 24 bases between. The CDR3 is 16 residues long. CDR3 sequence (DNA): TGTGCCAGCAGCCCGCGGGGGCCGGCAGGGTTGGCGGAAGCTTTCTTT. Its protein product is CASSPRGPAGLAEAFF.

The chain recombines TRBV12-3 or TRBV12-4 with TRBJ1-6; no reliable D call. The CDR3 extends over 17 amino acids. V lost 1 base to trimming and J lost 4 bases, with 14 bases between them. The CDR3 coding sequence is TGTGCCAGCAGTTTAGTAATGGGTGGAGGATATAATTCACCCCTCCACTTT. The encoded protein is CASSLVMGGGYNSPLHF.

J is TRBJ2-7 and V is TRBV27; D not resolved. Germline V CDR1 and CDR2: MNHEY, SMNVEV (reference sequence). CDR3 length equals 14 residues. V was pared by 5 bases and J by 3 bases, with 14 bases between. CDR3: CASSRQAQGYEQYF. DNA of the CDR3: TGTGCCAGCAGTCGGCAAGCCCAAGGCTACGAGCAGTACTTC.

The chain carries TRBV6-2 or TRBV6-3 and TRBJ2-1, with D maybe TRBD2 (6 bases). The germline CDR1 and CDR2 sequences are MNHEY and SVGEGT. The CDR3 has 14 amino acids. The CDR3 loop is CALRPAGNYNEQFF. The CDR3 DNA reads TGTGCTCTCCGTCCGGCGGGGAACTACAATGAGCAGTTCTTC.

This chain uses TRBV12-3 or TRBV12-4 with TRBJ1-1; weak D call: TRBD1 (6 bases). The CDR3 is 14 amino acids. Deletions cut 6 bases from V and 0 bases from J, with 11 bases between. DNA for the CDR3: TGTGCCAGCAGCCGACAGGTCTTGAACACTGAAGCTTTCTTT. It specifies CASSRQVLNTEAFF.

This chain uses TRBV29-1 with TRBJ1-1; tentatively, D is TRBD1 (5 bases). The CDR3 runs to 12 residues. Germline CDR1 reads SQVTM; CDR2 reads ANQGSEA. V was trimmed by 7 bases and J by 4 bases, leaving 13 bases between them. The CDR3 region has the DNA TGCAGCGCCGGGACTCTGGCCACTGAAGCTTTCTTT. Its translation is CSAGTLATEAFF.

The chain employs TRBV20-1 and TRBJ2-3; TRBD1 matches at 10 bases. The CDR3 is 13 amino acids. V was pared by 7 bases and J by 4 bases, with 5 bases of the junction left unmatched. Germline V gene lookup returns CDR1 DFQATT and CDR2 SNEGSKA (reference sequence). The CDR3 here is CSEPGQGPDTQYF. The CDR3 DNA is TGCAGTGAACCGGGACAGGGGCCAGATACGCAGTATTTT.

The chain has TRBV12-3 or TRBV12-4 and TRBJ2-2; a possible D gene is TRBD2 (6 bases). The V end was cut by 3 bases, the J end by 5 bases, with 13 bases between. CDR3 size: 15 residues. The CDR3 coding sequence is TGTGCCAGCAGTTTCCATGGGGGGAGAACCGGGGAGCTGTTTTTT. Protein: CASSFHGGRTGELFF.

This clonotype was detected a few times. The chain couples TRBV28 to TRBJ2-2, with 7 bases that match TRBD2. CDR1 and CDR2 (germline): MDHEN, SYDVKM. The CDR3 loop spans 17 amino acids. Losses at the gene ends were 0 bases for V and 1 base for J; bases not matched to a gene: 5. CDR3 nucleotides: TGTGCCAGCAGTTTATGGGCTAGCGGTGAGAACACCGGGGAGCTGTTTTTT. Translation gives CASSLWASGENTGELFF.

The chain links TRBV7-8 to TRBJ2-7; 7 nucleotides align to TRBD2. Unmatched junction bases numbered 8, after V lost 4 bases and J lost 2 bases. This CDR3 is built from 15 residues. Germline V gene lookup returns CDR1 SGHVS and CDR2 FQNEAQ. CDR3 loop: CASSWTTSNPYEQYF. CDR3 coding DNA: TGTGCCAGCAGCTGGACGACTAGCAACCCCTACGAGCAGTACTTC.

This chain uses TRBV29-1 with TRBJ2-1; 13 nucleotides match TRBD2. This CDR3 has 16 amino acids. V shed 6 bases, J shed 7 bases, and the junction held 12 bases outside the gene matches. The germline V gene has CDR1 SQVTM and CDR2 ANQGSEA. The CDR3 bases are TGCAGCGTCGATGGACTAGCGGGAGAGAGGGGGAATGAGCAGTTCTTC. This translates into CSVDGLAGERGNEQFF.

The chain employs TRBV19 and TRBJ2-1; D may match TRBD1 or TRBD2 (6 bases each). The CDR3 runs to 15 residues. Germline lookup yields CDR1 LNHDA and CDR2 SQIVND (reference sequence). V dropped 6 bases and J dropped 4 bases, with 16 bases sitting between them. The CDR3 region is CASRRKGGSYNEQFF. The CDR3 nucleotides are TGTGCCAGTAGGCGGAAGGGGGGCAGTTACAATGAGCAGTTCTTC.